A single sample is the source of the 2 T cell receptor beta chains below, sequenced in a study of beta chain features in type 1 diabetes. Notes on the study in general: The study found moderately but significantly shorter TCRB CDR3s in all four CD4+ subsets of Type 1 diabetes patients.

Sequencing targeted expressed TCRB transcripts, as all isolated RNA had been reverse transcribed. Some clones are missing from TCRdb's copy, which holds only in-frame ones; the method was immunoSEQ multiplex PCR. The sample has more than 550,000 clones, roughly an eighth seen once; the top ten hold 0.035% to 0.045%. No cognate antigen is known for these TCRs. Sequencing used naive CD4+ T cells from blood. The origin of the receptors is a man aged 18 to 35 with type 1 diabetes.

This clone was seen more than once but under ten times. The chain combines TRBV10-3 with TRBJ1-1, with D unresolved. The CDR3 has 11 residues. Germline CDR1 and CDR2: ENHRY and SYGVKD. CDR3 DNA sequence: TGTGCTATCGGAATGAACACTGAAGCTTTCTTT. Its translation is CAIGMNTEAFF.

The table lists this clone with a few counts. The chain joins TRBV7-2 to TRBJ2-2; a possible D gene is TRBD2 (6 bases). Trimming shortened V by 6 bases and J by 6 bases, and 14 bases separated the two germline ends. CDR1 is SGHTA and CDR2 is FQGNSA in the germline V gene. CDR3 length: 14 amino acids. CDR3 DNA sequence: TGTGCCAGCAGTAGGGTCGGGGGATCCGGGGAGCTGTTTTTT. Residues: CASSRVGGSGELFF. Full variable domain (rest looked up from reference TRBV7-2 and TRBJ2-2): GAGVSQSPSNKVTEKGKDVELRCDPISGHTALYWYRQSLGQGLEFLIYFQGNSAPDKSGLPSDRFSAERTGGSVSTLTIQRTQQEDSAVYLCASSRVGGSGELFFGEGSRLTVL.